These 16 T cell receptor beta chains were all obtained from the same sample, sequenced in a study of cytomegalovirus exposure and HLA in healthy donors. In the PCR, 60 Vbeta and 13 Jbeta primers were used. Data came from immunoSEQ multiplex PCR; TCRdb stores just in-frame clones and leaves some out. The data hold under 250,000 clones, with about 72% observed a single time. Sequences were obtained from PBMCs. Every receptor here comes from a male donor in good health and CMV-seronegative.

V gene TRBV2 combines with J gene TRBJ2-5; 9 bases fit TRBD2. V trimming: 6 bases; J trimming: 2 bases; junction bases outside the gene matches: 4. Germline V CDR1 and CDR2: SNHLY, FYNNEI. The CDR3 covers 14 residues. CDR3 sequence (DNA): TGTGCCAGCAGGGAGACTAGCGGACAAGAGACCCAGTACTTC. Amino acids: CASRETSGQETQYF.

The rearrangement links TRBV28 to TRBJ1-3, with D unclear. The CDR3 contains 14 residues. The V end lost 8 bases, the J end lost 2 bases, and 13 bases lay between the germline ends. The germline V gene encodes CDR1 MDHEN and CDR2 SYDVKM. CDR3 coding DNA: TGTGCCAGCTTATCATGGGAGGCTGGAAACACCATATATTTT. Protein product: CASLSWEAGNTIYF.

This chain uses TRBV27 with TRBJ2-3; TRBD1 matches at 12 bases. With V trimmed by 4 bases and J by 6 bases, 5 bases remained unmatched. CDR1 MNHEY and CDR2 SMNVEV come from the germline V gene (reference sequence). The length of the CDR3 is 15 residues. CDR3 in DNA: TGTGCCAGCAGTTCCGGGACAGGGGGCATGGATACGCAGTATTTT. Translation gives CASSSGTGGMDTQYF.

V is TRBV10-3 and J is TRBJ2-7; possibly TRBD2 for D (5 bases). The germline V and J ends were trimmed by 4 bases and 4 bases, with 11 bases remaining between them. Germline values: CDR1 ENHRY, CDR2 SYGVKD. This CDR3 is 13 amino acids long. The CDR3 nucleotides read TGTGCCATCAGTGTAACTAGTCAGTACGAGCAGTACTTC. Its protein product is CAISVTSQYEQYF.

The chain's CDR3 is CASSEPGTTEAFF. The CDR3 DNA reads as TGTGCCAGCAGTGAACCGGGTACCACTGAAGCTTTCTTT. V usage is TRBV25-1 and J usage is TRBJ1-1; D ambiguous. The germline gives CDR1 MGHDK, CDR2 SYGVNS. V dropped 2 bases and J dropped 4 bases, with 8 bases sitting between them. This CDR3 has 13 amino acids.

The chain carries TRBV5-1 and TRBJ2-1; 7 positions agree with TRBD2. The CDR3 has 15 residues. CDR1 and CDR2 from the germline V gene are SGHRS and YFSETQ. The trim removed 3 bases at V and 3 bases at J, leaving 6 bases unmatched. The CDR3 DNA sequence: TGCGCCAGCAGCTCCTCTAGCGGCCTCTACAATGAGCAGTTCTTC. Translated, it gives CASSSSSGLYNEQFF.

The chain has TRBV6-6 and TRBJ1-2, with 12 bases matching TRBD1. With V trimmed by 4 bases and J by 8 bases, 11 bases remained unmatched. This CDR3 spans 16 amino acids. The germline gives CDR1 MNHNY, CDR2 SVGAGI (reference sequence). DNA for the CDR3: TGTGCCAGCAGTTCGGGGACAGGGGGCGAAAGTAGCGGCTACACCTTC. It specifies CASSSGTGGESSGYTF.

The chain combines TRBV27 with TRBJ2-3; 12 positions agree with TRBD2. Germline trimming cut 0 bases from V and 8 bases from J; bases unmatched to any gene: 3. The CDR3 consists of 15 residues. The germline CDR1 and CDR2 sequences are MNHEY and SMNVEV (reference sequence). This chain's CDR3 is CASSLSLLAGGTQYF. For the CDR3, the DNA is TGTGCCAGCAGTTTATCGTTACTAGCGGGAGGTACGCAGTATTTT.

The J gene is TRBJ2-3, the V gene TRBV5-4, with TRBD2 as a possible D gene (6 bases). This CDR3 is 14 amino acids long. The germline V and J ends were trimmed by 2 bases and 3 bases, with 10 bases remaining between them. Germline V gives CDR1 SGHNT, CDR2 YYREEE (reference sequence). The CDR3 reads CASSFIGSTDTQYF. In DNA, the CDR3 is TGTGCCAGCAGCTTCATCGGGAGTACAGATACGCAGTATTTT.

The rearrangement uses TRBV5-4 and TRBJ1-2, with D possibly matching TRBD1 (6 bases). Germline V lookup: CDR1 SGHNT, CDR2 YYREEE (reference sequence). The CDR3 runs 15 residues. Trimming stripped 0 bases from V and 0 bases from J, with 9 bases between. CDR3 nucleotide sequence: TGTGCCAGCAGCTTGGACAGGGAAACTAACTATGGCTACACCTTC. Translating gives CASSLDRETNYGYTF.

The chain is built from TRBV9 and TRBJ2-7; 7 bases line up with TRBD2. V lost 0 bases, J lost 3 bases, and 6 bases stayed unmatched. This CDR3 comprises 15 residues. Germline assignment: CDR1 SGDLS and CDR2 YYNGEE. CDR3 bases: TGTGCCAGCAGCGTAGAGTCTAGCGGACGCTACGAGCAGTACTTC. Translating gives CASSVESSGRYEQYF.

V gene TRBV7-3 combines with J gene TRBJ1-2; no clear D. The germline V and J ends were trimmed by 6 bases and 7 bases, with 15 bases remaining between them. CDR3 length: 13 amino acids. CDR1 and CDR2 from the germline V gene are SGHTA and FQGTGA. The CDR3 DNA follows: TGTGCCAGCAGTTCCTCAGGAGGCGGTGGCTACACCTTC. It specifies CASSSSGGGGYTF.

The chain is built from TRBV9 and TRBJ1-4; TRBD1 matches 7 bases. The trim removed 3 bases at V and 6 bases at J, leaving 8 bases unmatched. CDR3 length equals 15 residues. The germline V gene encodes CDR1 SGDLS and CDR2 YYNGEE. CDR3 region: CASSAAGQGDEKLFF. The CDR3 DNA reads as TGTGCCAGCAGCGCCGCGGGGCAGGGGGATGAAAAACTGTTTTTT.

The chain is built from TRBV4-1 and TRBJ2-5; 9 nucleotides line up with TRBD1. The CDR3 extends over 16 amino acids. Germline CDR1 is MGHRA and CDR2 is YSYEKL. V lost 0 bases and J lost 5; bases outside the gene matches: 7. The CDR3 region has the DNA TGCGCCAGCAGCCAAGACTTACAGGGGGCGGGGGAGACCCAGTACTTC. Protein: CASSQDLQGAGETQYF.

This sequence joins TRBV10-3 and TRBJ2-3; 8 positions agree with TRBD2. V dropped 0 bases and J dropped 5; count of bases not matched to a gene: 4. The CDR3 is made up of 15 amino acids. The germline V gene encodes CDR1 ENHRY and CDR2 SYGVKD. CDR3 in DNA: TGTGCCATCAGTGAGTCGACTCTAGCGGGAGATACGCAGTATTTT. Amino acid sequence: CAISESTLAGDTQYF.

The DNA of the CDR3 is TGTGCCAGCAGTGAGAGGGAGCCACCCTCCTACAATGAGCAGTTCTTC. As protein: CASSEREPPSYNEQFF. This chain uses TRBV28 with TRBJ2-1, with D maybe TRBD2 (5 bases). The CDR3 consists of 16 residues. The V gene lost 5 bases and the J gene lost 0 bases, with 14 bases spanning the gap. CDR1 and CDR2 (germline): MDHEN, SYDVKM.